One and the same sample provided the 32 T cell receptor beta chains below, sequenced in a study of spatial heterogeneity in lung cancer. As to time point: blood at routine non-recurrence follow-up after resection. TCRdb processed the 5' RACE reads anew with MiXCR; each CDR3 protein has one entry. The profile shows under 150,000 distinct CDR3 sequences, less than 14% of them singletons. Sequencing was performed on PBMCs, taken at follow-up. The receptor set was obtained from a female donor with early-stage non-small cell lung cancer.

This clonotype was detected ten times or more. The V gene is TRBV6-1, the J gene TRBJ1-5, with a weak D call TRBD1 (5 bases). Germline V gives CDR1 MNHNS, CDR2 SASEGT. With 6 bases removed from V and 1 base from J, the gap between germline ends came to 10 bases. This CDR3 region has 14 residues. CDR3 region: CASRTGYSNQPQHF. The CDR3, as DNA: TGTGCCAGCAGAACAGGATACAGCAATCAGCCCCAGCATTTT.

V is TRBV12-3 or TRBV12-4 and J is TRBJ2-5; perhaps TRBD2 as D (5 bases). The V end lost 8 bases, the J end lost 7 bases, and 14 bases lay between the germline ends. There are 12 residues in the CDR3. The CDR3 is CASGSVAGTQYF. CDR3 in DNA: TGTGCCAGCGGATCGGTCGCGGGGACCCAGTACTTC.

The chain recombines TRBV29-1 with TRBJ2-2, with D perhaps matching TRBD1 (6 bases). Germline values: CDR1 SQVTM, CDR2 ANQGSEA. V lost 6 bases and J 3 bases, leaving 14 bases between the germline ends. This CDR3 is 14 amino acids long. In DNA, the CDR3 is TGCAGCGTAGGCAGGGGATCCGACACCGGGGAGCTGTTTTTT. Translation gives CSVGRGSDTGELFF.

In its sample, this clonotype was seen many times. The chain joins TRBV19 to TRBJ1-1, with a tentative D call TRBD1 (5 bases). V was cut by 8 bases and J by 1 base, with 11 bases left in between. The V gene's germline CDR1 is LNHDA and CDR2 SQIVND (reference sequence). The CDR3 totals 13 residues. The CDR3 here is CASEEQGNTEAFF. The CDR3 DNA reads as TGTGCCAGTGAAGAGCAGGGGAACACTGAAGCTTTCTTT. Full variable domain (missing parts from reference TRBV19 and TRBJ1-1): DGGITQSPKYLFRKEGQNVTLSCEQNLNHDAMYWYRQDPGQGLRLIYYSQIVNDFQKGDIAEGYSVSREKKESFPLTVTSAQKNPTAFYLCASEEQGNTEAFFGQGTRLTVV.

The sample holds many counts of this clonotype. The rearrangement uses TRBV5-1 and TRBJ2-7; D might be TRBD2 (5 bases). Per germline, CDR1 SGHRS and CDR2 YFSETQ. This CDR3 is 14 amino acids long. Trimming cost V 0 bases and J 7 bases, with 14 bases left between them. The CDR3 spells CASSLGGYPGEQYF. CDR3 coding DNA: TGCGCCAGCAGCTTGGGAGGATACCCGGGGGAGCAGTACTTC. Using reference TRBV5-1 and TRBJ2-7 for the parts outside the CDR3, the full variable domain is KAGVTQTPRYLIKTRGQQVTLSCSPISGHRSVSWYQQTPGQGLQFLFEYFSETQRNKGNFPGRFSGRQFSNSRSEMNVSTLELGDSALYLCASSLGGYPGEQYFGPGTRLTVT.

The chain couples TRBV27 to TRBJ2-1; D is possibly TRBD1 or TRBD2 (5 bases each). V lost 4 bases to trimming and J lost 7 bases, with 11 bases between them. Germline V lookup: CDR1 MNHEY, CDR2 SMNVEV (reference sequence). CDR3 size: 13 residues. The CDR3 nucleotides are TGTGCCAGCAGTTGGTCCGAGGGGAATGAGCAGTTCTTC. The encoded protein is CASSWSEGNEQFF.

V usage is TRBV7-9 and J usage is TRBJ1-4, with TRBD1 matching over 10 bases. The germline V gene encodes CDR1 SEHNR and CDR2 FQNEAQ (reference sequence). J gave up 7 bases and V 5 bases, and 13 bases lay outside the gene matches. The CDR3 is 17 residues long. As DNA, the CDR3 is TGTGCCAGCAGCCCTAGCCTGGGACAGGGGAGGGGTGAAAAACTGTTTTTT. Translating gives CASSPSLGQGRGEKLFF.

This clonotype has a handful of counts. V is TRBV24-1 and J is TRBJ2-5, with 9 bases fitting TRBD2. CDR1 is KGHDR, CDR2 SFDVKD, per germline. The CDR3 runs 15 residues. The V and J ends lost 5 bases and 4 bases, in that order; junction bases with no gene match: 7. The CDR3 reads CATSGLADRGETQYF. Here the CDR3 DNA reads TGTGCCACCAGTGGACTAGCGGATAGGGGAGAGACCCAGTACTTC.

Ten or more counts support this clonotype. The chain employs TRBV20-1 and TRBJ2-3; D not certain. The CDR3 sequence is 12 residues long. Germline CDR1 DFQATT, CDR2 SNEGSKA (reference sequence). V dropped 3 bases and J dropped 5 bases, with 9 bases sitting between them. In DNA, the CDR3 is TGCAGTGCTAGGGATTGGGGAGATACGCAGTATTTT. It yields the protein CSARDWGDTQYF.

The chain couples TRBV20-1 to TRBJ2-1; 8 bases map to TRBD2. Germline V lookup: CDR1 DFQATT, CDR2 SNEGSKA (reference sequence). The J segment lost 7 bases and the V segment lost 2 bases, leaving 10 bases of the junction unmatched. This CDR3 has 15 amino acids. CDR3: CSARSPAGALNEQFF. In DNA form, the CDR3 reads TGCAGTGCTAGATCACCAGCGGGAGCCTTGAATGAGCAGTTCTTC.

This clonotype has more than one count but fewer than ten. CDR3: CASSYDRSIEKETQYF. The DNA for the CDR3 is TGTGCCAGCAGTTACGACAGGTCGATAGAGAAAGAGACCCAGTACTTC. The chain joins TRBV6-5 to TRBJ2-5; TRBD1 might be the D (6 bases). Germline V lookup: CDR1 MNHEY, CDR2 SVGAGI. This CDR3 spans 16 amino acids. The V end lost 2 bases, the J end lost 3 bases, and 16 bases lay between the germline ends.

On this clonotype itself: A clone one base away is much larger, so this may be a read error. The V gene is TRBV19, the J gene TRBJ1-3; D unclear. CDR3 length: 12 residues. CDR1 is LNHDA and CDR2 is SQIVND in the germline V gene (reference sequence). Here the CDR3 reads CASSGYGNTVYF. The CDR3 region has the DNA TGTGCCAGTAGCGGTTACGGAAACACCGTATATTTT.

This clonotype was seen more than once but under ten times. A read error may produce the germline difference seen at one junction end. J is TRBJ2-2 and V is TRBV28; TRBD1 matches 9 bases. The CDR3 length is 17 residues. Germline lookup yields CDR1 MDHEN and CDR2 SYDVKM. The DNA of the CDR3 is TGTGCCAGCAGTATCCGGGACAGGGCGCCTGGGACCGGGGAGCTGTCTTTT. Translation: CASSIRDRAPGTGELSF.

This clonotype was seen repeatedly, ten times or more. The chain has TRBV9 and TRBJ2-5; 9 bases fit TRBD2. Germline lookup yields CDR1 SGDLS and CDR2 YYNGEE. With 2 bases clipped from V and 5 bases from J, the junction kept 4 bases outside the gene matches. This CDR3 has 14 amino acids. CDR3 loop: CASSVSSGIETQYF. The CDR3 DNA sequence: TGTGCCAGCAGCGTTTCTAGCGGGATCGAGACCCAGTACTTC. The full variable domain, completed using reference TRBV9 and TRBJ2-5, is DSGVTQTPKHLITATGQRVTLRCSPRSGDLSVYWYQQSLDQGLQFLIQYYNGEERAKGNILERFSAQQFPDLHSELNLSSLELGDSALYFCASSVSSGIETQYFGPGTRLLVL.

This clonotype has at least ten counts. The genes are TRBV4-1 and TRBJ2-2, with a tentative D call TRBD2 (5 bases). The CDR3 is made up of 14 amino acids. CDR1 is MGHRA, CDR2 YSYEKL, per germline. V was trimmed by 4 bases and J by 6 bases, leaving 12 bases between them. The CDR3: CASSPRVSAGELFF. CDR3 coding DNA: TGCGCCAGCAGCCCGCGGGTCAGTGCCGGGGAGCTGTTTTTT.

This clonotype was counted a few times. The chain recombines TRBV29-1 with TRBJ2-3, with 7 bases identical to TRBD2. Germline V gives CDR1 SQVTM, CDR2 ANQGSEA. V lost 3 bases and J lost 0; bases outside the gene matches: 3. The CDR3 covers 14 residues. This chain's CDR3 is CSVDGRESTDTQYF. The CDR3 DNA reads TGCAGCGTTGACGGGCGGGAGAGCACAGATACGCAGTATTTT.

This clonotype turned up a few times. The CDR3 reads CASSQGLAGAYEQYV. CDR3 DNA sequence: TGTGCCAGCAGCCAGGGACTAGCGGGAGCGTACGAGCAGTACGTC. V gene TRBV7-6 combines with J gene TRBJ2-7; 14 positions match TRBD2. Germline CDR1 and CDR2: SGHVS and FNYEAQ. This CDR3 contains 15 residues. The J segment lost 4 bases and the V segment lost 5 bases, leaving 4 bases of the junction unmatched.

This clonotype has just a few counts. The chain links TRBV28 to TRBJ2-1; D remains unclear. The germline gives CDR1 MDHEN, CDR2 SYDVKM. The CDR3 is 14 residues long. Deletions cut 3 bases from V and 3 bases from J, with 9 bases between. The CDR3 DNA reads TGTGCCAGCAGTTTCGCGGCCAACTACAATGAGCAGTTCTTC. This sequence encodes CASSFAANYNEQFF.

This clonotype was observed at least ten times. This sequence joins TRBV20-1 and TRBJ2-3; D unclear. Trimming left V 5 bases short and J 2 bases short, with 11 bases between. The CDR3 length is 13 residues. CDR1 and CDR2 from the germline V gene are DFQATT and SNEGSKA (reference sequence). DNA for the CDR3: TGCAGTGCTGGGAAGAGATACACAGATACGCAGTATTTT. It translates to CSAGKRYTDTQYF.

This clonotype was seen ten or more times. The chain recombines TRBV11-2 with TRBJ2-3, with D hard to call. Deletions cut 2 bases from V and 4 bases from J, with 10 bases between. This CDR3 has 14 amino acids. The germline V gene encodes CDR1 SGHAT and CDR2 FQNNGV. The CDR3 region is CASSLTVPADTQYF. CDR3 nucleotides: TGTGCCAGCAGCTTAACAGTTCCCGCAGATACGCAGTATTTT.

The chain uses TRBV5-1 and TRBJ2-3, with a possible D match to TRBD1 (6 bases). The CDR3 loop spans 15 amino acids. The germline V gene has CDR1 SGHRS and CDR2 YFSETQ. V dropped 2 bases and J dropped 2 bases, with 12 bases sitting between them. CDR3 coding DNA: TGCGCCAGCAGCTTATGGACAGCCGACACAGATACGCAGTATTTT. This sequence encodes CASSLWTADTDTQYF. Using reference TRBV5-1 and TRBJ2-3 for the parts outside the CDR3, the full variable domain is KAGVTQTPRYLIKTRGQQVTLSCSPISGHRSVSWYQQTPGQGLQFLFEYFSETQRNKGNFPGRFSGRQFSNSRSEMNVSTLELGDSALYLCASSLWTADTDTQYFGPGTRLTVL.

This clonotype was counted a few times. The chain recombines TRBV29-1 with TRBJ2-1, with D perhaps matching TRBD2 (5 bases). The V and J ends lost 3 bases and 10 bases respectively, with 16 bases between them. CDR1 is SQVTM, CDR2 ANQGSEA, per germline. The CDR3 covers 13 residues. CDR3 amino acids: CSVDPLPSGEQFF. The CDR3 nucleotides read TGCAGCGTTGACCCCTTACCTTCGGGGGAGCAGTTCTTC.

This clonotype was picked up many times. The CDR3 DNA reads as TGTGCCAGCTCACCAAGGACTAGCGGGAGCGGGAACCCCTACAATGAGCAGTTCTTC. Its protein product is CASSPRTSGSGNPYNEQFF. The genes are TRBV18 and TRBJ2-1, with TRBD2 matching 13 bases. The CDR3 contains 19 residues. Trimming at V came to 2 bases and at J to 2 bases, leaving 9 bases not matched to a gene. Germline V lookup: CDR1 KGHSH, CDR2 LQKENI.

This clonotype was seen a handful of times. J is TRBJ1-1 and V is TRBV4-1; 8 bases fit TRBD1. After removal of 5 bases from V and 4 bases from J, the junction contained 3 bases not matched to a gene. The germline V gene encodes CDR1 MGHRA and CDR2 YSYEKL. This CDR3 is 13 amino acids long. This CDR3 is CASSFQGATEAFF. The CDR3 DNA reads TGCGCCAGCAGCTTTCAGGGGGCCACTGAAGCTTTCTTT.

There are many counts of this clonotype. The chain joins TRBV20-1 to TRBJ2-7; 15 bases are shared with TRBD2. V was pared by 5 bases and J by 6 bases, with 5 bases of the junction left unmatched. CDR1 and CDR2 from the germline V gene are DFQATT and SNEGSKA (reference sequence). The CDR3 length is 14 residues. The CDR3 DNA follows: TGCAGTGCTGGGACTAGCGGGAGGTCGTCCGAGCAGTACTTC. It translates to CSAGTSGRSSEQYF.

This clonotype was seen a handful of times. The chain links TRBV29-1 to TRBJ2-1, with D perhaps TRBD2 (6 bases). V was clipped by 7 bases and J by 6 bases, with 13 bases between them. The CDR3 sequence is 12 residues long. Germline V CDR1 and CDR2: SQVTM, ANQGSEA. This chain's CDR3 is CSAVFGSNEQFF. For the CDR3, the DNA is TGCAGCGCTGTGTTCGGGAGCAATGAGCAGTTCTTC.

This clonotype came up many times. The V call is TRBV20-1, the J call TRBJ2-3, with TRBD1 as a possible D gene (5 bases). The V end was cut by 3 bases, the J end by 8 bases, with 15 bases between. Germline V gene sequence: CDR1 DFQATT, CDR2 SNEGSKA (reference sequence). The CDR3 covers 13 residues. In DNA, the CDR3 is TGCAGTGCTAGTCAACAGTTGCAGGGTACGCAGTATTTT. It translates to CSASQQLQGTQYF.

This clonotype was seen ten or more times. The rearrangement joins TRBV7-8 to TRBJ1-2; D is uncertain. The V gene's germline CDR1 is SGHVS and CDR2 FQNEAQ. V was trimmed by 1 base and J by 7 bases, leaving 16 bases between them. This CDR3 has 15 residues. The CDR3 is CASSLDFEVRVGYTF. The CDR3 DNA follows: TGTGCCAGCAGCTTAGACTTTGAGGTTAGGGTTGGCTACACCTTC. Supplemented by reference TRBV7-8 and TRBJ1-2, the full variable domain reads GAGVSQSPRYKVAKRGQDVALRCDPISGHVSLFWYQQALGQGPEFLTYFQNEAQLDKSGLPSDRFFAERPEGSVSTLKIQRTQQEDSAVYLCASSLDFEVRVGYTFGSGTRLTVV.

The rearrangement uses TRBV30 and TRBJ1-1; 10 nucleotides match TRBD1. Trimming took 4 bases from V and 9 from J; bases not matched to a gene: 11. The CDR3 consists of 14 residues. Germline lookup yields CDR1 GTSNPN and CDR2 SVGIG (reference sequence). The CDR3 is CAWIPLTGGEKAFF. The CDR3 DNA reads as TGTGCCTGGATTCCTTTGACAGGGGGCGAAAAAGCTTTCTTT.

The table lists this clonotype with a few counts. The rearrangement uses TRBV10-3 and TRBJ2-1, with 8 bases aligning to TRBD2. This CDR3 has 14 residues. V gave up 8 bases and J gave up 5 bases; unmatched junction bases: 8. The germline gives CDR1 ENHRY, CDR2 SYGVKD. The CDR3: CAILNERGHNEQFF. CDR3 nucleotides: TGTGCCATCCTCAACGAGCGGGGGCACAATGAGCAGTTCTTC.

The chain carries TRBV12-3 or TRBV12-4 and TRBJ2-5; D is tentatively TRBD1 or TRBD2 (5 bases each). The CDR3 is 16 residues long. Trimming pared 6 bases from V and 5 bases from J, leaving 22 bases between. The CDR3 is CASSPTVGQGDETQYF. In DNA form, the CDR3 reads TGTGCCAGCAGCCCTACAGTGGGCCAGGGAGATGAGACCCAGTACTTC.

V is TRBV7-9 and J is TRBJ1-2; 9 positions match TRBD1. Germline assignment: CDR1 SEHNR and CDR2 FQNEAQ (reference sequence). V shed 4 bases and J 4 bases; nucleotides not matched to a gene: 4. This CDR3 spans 14 amino acids. The CDR3 region is CASSSGQGSYGYTF. As DNA, the CDR3 is TGTGCCAGCAGCTCCGGACAGGGGAGCTATGGCTACACCTTC. The variable domain in full, completed from reference TRBV7-9 and TRBJ1-2, reads DTGVSQNPRHKITKRGQNVTFRCDPISEHNRLYWYRQTLGQGPEFLTYFQNEAQLEKSRLLSDRFSAERPKGSFSTLEIQRTEQGDSAMYLCASSSGQGSYGYTFGSGTRLTVV.